These 15 T cell receptor beta chains share one sample of origin, sequenced in a study of blood T cell repertoires in COVID-19. Profiling relied on immunoSEQ multiplex PCR, and the TCRdb table lists in-frame clones only, not all of them. The sample consists of around 190,000 clones, 86% of them appearing once. The specimen was PBMCs or T cells enriched from blood (not recorded which). The receptors originated from a man aged 40-49 years with acute COVID-19.

The chain employs TRBV5-1 and TRBJ2-2; perhaps TRBD2 as D (6 bases). CDR3 length: 15 residues. CDR1 and CDR2 from the germline V gene are SGHRS and YFSETQ. Trimming shortened V by 0 bases and J by 5 bases, and 11 bases separated the two germline ends. The CDR3 sequence: CASSLEGRSTGELFF. CDR3 nucleotide sequence: TGCGCCAGCAGCTTGGAAGGGAGGAGTACCGGGGAGCTGTTTTTT. Together with reference TRBV5-1 and TRBJ2-2, the CDR3 gives the full variable domain: KAGVTQTPRYLIKTRGQQVTLSCSPISGHRSVSWYQQTPGQGLQFLFEYFSETQRNKGNFPGRFSGRQFSNSRSEMNVSTLELGDSALYLCASSLEGRSTGELFFGEGSRLTVL.

CDR3 DNA: TGCGCCAGCAGCTGGAGCTCGGGAGGGGCTAATGGGGCCAACGTCCTGACTTTC. The encoded protein is CASSWSSGGANGANVLTF. The chain has TRBV5-1 and TRBJ2-6; TRBD2 agrees at 8 bases. The CDR3 covers 18 residues. CDR1 SGHRS and CDR2 YFSETQ come from the germline V gene. V lost 3 bases to trimming and J lost 3 bases; unmatched junction nucleotides: 11.

The chain recombines TRBV10-3 with TRBJ2-7, with 9 bases matching TRBD2. Per germline, CDR1 ENHRY and CDR2 SYGVKD. V lost 4 bases, J lost 4 bases, and 11 bases stayed unmatched. The CDR3 covers 16 residues. Written as DNA, the CDR3 is TGTGCCATCAGTGGGGGCACGACTAGCGGACCTTACGAGCAGTACTTC. Its translation is CAISGGTTSGPYEQYF.

The rearrangement joins TRBV5-1 to TRBJ2-7, with D perhaps matching TRBD1 (6 bases). Trimming took 0 bases from V and 6 from J, leaving 10 bases between them. The CDR3 totals 13 residues. The germline gives CDR1 SGHRS, CDR2 YFSETQ. The CDR3 is CASSLAEQGEQYF. CDR3 in DNA: TGCGCCAGCAGCTTGGCCGAACAGGGCGAGCAGTACTTC.

V gene TRBV6-1 combines with J gene TRBJ1-6; no firm D call. Germline lookup yields CDR1 MNHNS and CDR2 SASEGT. The CDR3 totals 16 residues. With 3 bases removed from V and 0 bases from J, the gap between germline ends came to 9 bases. The CDR3 sequence: CASSDRLSSYNSPLHF. CDR3 nucleotides: TGTGCCAGCAGTGACAGGTTGAGCTCCTATAATTCACCCCTCCACTTT.

This sequence joins TRBV3-1 (or the pseudogene TRBV3-2) and TRBJ2-5, with 11 bases lining up with TRBD2. The CDR3 totals 15 residues. V gave up 4 bases and J gave up 5 bases; unmatched junction bases: 6. Looked up from germline, CDR1 is LGHDT and CDR2 is YNNKEL (reference sequence). CDR3 region: CASSPTSGDRETQYF. Here the CDR3 DNA reads TGTGCCAGCAGCCCGACTAGCGGGGACAGGGAGACCCAGTACTTC.

The V gene is TRBV14, the J gene TRBJ2-1; TRBD2 matches 12 bases. Germline loops: CDR1 SGHDN, CDR2 FVKESK. V was clipped by 3 bases and J by 8 bases; unmatched bases: 8. The CDR3 extends over 16 amino acids. The CDR3 nucleotides are TGTGCCAGCAGCCATGAGACTAGCGGGAGACCAGATGAGCAGTTCTTC. This translates into CASSHETSGRPDEQFF.

The chain carries TRBV4-2 and TRBJ2-1; 10 nucleotides match TRBD2. The J segment lost 8 bases and the V segment lost 7 bases, leaving 14 bases of the junction unmatched. This CDR3 comprises 16 residues. Germline values: CDR1 LGHNA, CDR2 YNFKEQ. CDR3 protein: CASTSPSAGGVDEQFF. The CDR3 coding sequence is TGTGCCAGCACCTCTCCTTCAGCGGGGGGGGTGGATGAGCAGTTCTTC.

The gene calls are TRBV18 and TRBJ1-6, with TRBD1 matching 9 bases. V was pared by 5 bases and J by 10 bases, with 6 bases of the junction left unmatched. CDR3 size: 14 residues. Germline CDR1 KGHSH, CDR2 LQKENI. For the CDR3, the DNA is TGTGCCAGCTCAGAAACAGGGGGCCAGTCACCCCTCCACTTT. Translating gives CASSETGGQSPLHF.

This rearrangement joins TRBV7-2 to TRBJ1-5, with 7 bases lining up with TRBD1. The CDR3 is 15 residues long. The V segment lost 4 bases and the J segment 6 bases; nucleotides outside the gene matches: 9. CDR1 and CDR2 (germline): SGHTA, FQGNSA. The CDR3 DNA is TGTGCCAGCAGCTCGACAGGGTTTTTTAGTCAGCCCCAGCATTTT. Protein: CASSSTGFFSQPQHF.

V usage is TRBV19 and J usage is TRBJ1-2, with 8 bases lining up with TRBD1. Germline CDR1 is LNHDA and CDR2 is SQIVND (reference sequence). Trimming at V came to 7 bases and at J to 4 bases, leaving 5 bases not matched to a gene. CDR3 length: 13 amino acids. The CDR3 region is CASTPTGGYGYTF. The CDR3 DNA reads TGTGCCAGTACTCCTACAGGGGGCTATGGCTACACCTTC.

The genes are TRBV19 and TRBJ2-3; no firm D call. The CDR3 is 13 residues long. V was trimmed by 8 bases and J by 1 base, leaving 10 bases between them. Germline V gene sequence: CDR1 LNHDA, CDR2 SQIVND (reference sequence). CDR3 sequence reads: CASLISGTDTQYF. The CDR3 DNA reads as TGTGCCAGTTTAATCAGCGGCACAGATACGCAGTATTTT.

The chain is built from TRBV5-1 and TRBJ2-5, with 12 bases that match TRBD2. V was clipped by 9 bases and J by 1 base; unmatched bases: 7. There are 15 residues in the CDR3. CDR1 SGHRS and CDR2 YFSETQ come from the germline V gene. This CDR3 reads CATATSGRPQETQYF. Written as DNA, the CDR3 is TGCGCCACCGCCACTAGCGGGAGGCCCCAAGAGACCCAGTACTTC. Combining the CDR3 with reference TRBV5-1 and TRBJ2-5 gives the whole variable domain KAGVTQTPRYLIKTRGQQVTLSCSPISGHRSVSWYQQTPGQGLQFLFEYFSETQRNKGNFPGRFSGRQFSNSRSEMNVSTLELGDSALYLCATATSGRPQETQYFGPGTRLLVL.

V is TRBV27 and J is TRBJ2-1; TRBD2 might be the D (6 bases). This CDR3 contains 15 residues. Per the germline V gene, CDR1 is MNHEY and CDR2 is SMNVEV (reference sequence). Trimming pared 7 bases from V and 1 base from J, leaving 14 bases between. CDR3: CASTERRDSYNEQFF. CDR3 nucleotides: TGTGCCAGCACCGAAAGGAGGGATTCCTACAATGAGCAGTTCTTC.

The V gene is TRBV19, the J gene TRBJ2-1, with 10 positions matching TRBD2. The CDR3 is 14 amino acids. Germline-derived CDR1 and CDR2 are LNHDA and SQIVND (reference sequence). The ends lost 6 bases at V and 5 bases at J; junction bases unmatched: 4. This CDR3 is CASRWTSGNNEQFF. DNA for the CDR3: TGTGCCAGTAGGTGGACTAGCGGCAACAATGAGCAGTTCTTC.